The clone carrying this T cell receptor (beta chain) was observed at least ten times. Antigen specificity is unknown. The data originate from a study of T-cell reconstitution after alpha-beta-depleted transplantation in children. Whole-study results and caveats: Reportedly, alpha-beta T cells present about two months post-transplant originated from several hundred expanded clones of graft origin. It was newly produced T cells that mostly accounted for T-cell counts and diversity one year after transplant.

Germline assignment: CDR1 DFQATT and CDR2 SNEGSKA (reference sequence). With V trimmed by 1 base and J by 1 base, 3 bases remained unmatched. This CDR3 has 14 residues. The TCRbeta library incorporated unique molecular identifiers. TCRdb fed the PCR reads into MiXCR, producing one record per CDR3 protein. Among 220,000 or so distinct CDR3 sequences listed, 6.5% to 10% were seen once. Sample: PBMCs, mostly from graft donor cells, taken 180 days after TCRalphabeta/CD19-depleted stem cell transplant. The chain links TRBV20-1 to TRBJ2-7; 8 bases match TRBD1. The TCR comes from a male patient aged 10 to 17 who had a stem cell transplant for acute lymphoblastic leukemia, so the T cells may come from the graft donor. The CDR3 DNA sequence: TGCAGTGCTAGAGGTCACAGGGGGTCCTACGAGCAGTACTTC. Residues: CSARGHRGSYEQYF.